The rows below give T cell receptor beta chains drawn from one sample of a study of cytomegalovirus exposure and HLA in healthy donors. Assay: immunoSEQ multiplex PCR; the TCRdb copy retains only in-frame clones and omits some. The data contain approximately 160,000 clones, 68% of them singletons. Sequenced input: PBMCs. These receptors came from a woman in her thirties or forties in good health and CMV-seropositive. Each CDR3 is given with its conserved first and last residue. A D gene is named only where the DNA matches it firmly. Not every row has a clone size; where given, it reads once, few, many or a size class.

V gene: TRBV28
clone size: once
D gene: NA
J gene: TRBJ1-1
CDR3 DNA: TGTGCCAGCAGTTTAAGCCCCGCGGGCACTGAAGCTTTCTTT
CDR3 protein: CASSLSPAGTEAFF

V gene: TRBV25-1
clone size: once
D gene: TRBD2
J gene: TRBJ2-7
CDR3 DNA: TGTGCCAGCAGTGACCCAGCGGGAGTTCTGTACGAGCAGTACTTC
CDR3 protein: CASSDPAGVLYEQYF

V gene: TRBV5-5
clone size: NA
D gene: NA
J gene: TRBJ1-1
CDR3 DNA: TGTGCCAGCAGCTTGCAGGGGAGTGGCGACACTGAAGCTTTCTTT
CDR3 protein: CASSLQGSGDTEAFF

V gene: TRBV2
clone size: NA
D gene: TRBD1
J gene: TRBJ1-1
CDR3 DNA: TGTGCCAGCAGTCATATAGGACAGGGCGAGAGGAAAGCTTTCTTT
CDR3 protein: CASSHIGQGERKAFF

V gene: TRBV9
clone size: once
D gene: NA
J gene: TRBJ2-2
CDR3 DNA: TGTGCCAGCAGCGTAGCGGGATACACCGGGGAGCTGTTTTTT
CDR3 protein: CASSVAGYTGELFF

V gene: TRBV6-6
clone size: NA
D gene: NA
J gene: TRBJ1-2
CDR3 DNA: TGTGCCAGCAGTTACATTTCAATGAACTATGGCTACACCTTC
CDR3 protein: CASSYISMNYGYTF

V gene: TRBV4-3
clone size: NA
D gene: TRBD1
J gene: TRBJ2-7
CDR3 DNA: TGCGCCAGCAGCCCGACCGGGGCAGGGGGAGAGCAGTACTTC
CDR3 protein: CASSPTGAGGEQYF

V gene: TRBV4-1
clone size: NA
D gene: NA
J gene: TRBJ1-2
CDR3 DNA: TGCGCCAGCAGCCCCCGGGAAAACTATGGCTACACCTTC
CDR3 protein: CASSPRENYGYTF

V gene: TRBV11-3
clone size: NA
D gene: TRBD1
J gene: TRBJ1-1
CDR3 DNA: TGTGCCAGCAGCCTCGACAGGGGAGAAGCTTTCTTT
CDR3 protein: CASSLDRGEAFF

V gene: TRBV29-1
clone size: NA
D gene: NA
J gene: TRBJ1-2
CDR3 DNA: TGCAGCGGACGTTGGGGGGAATCTAACGGCTACACCTTC
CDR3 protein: CSGRWGESNGYTF

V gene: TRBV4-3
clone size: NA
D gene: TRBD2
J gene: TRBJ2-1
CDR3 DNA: TGCGCCAGCAGCCAAGAGACTAGCGGACGAACCCAATTCTACAATGAGCAGTTCTTC
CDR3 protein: CASSQETSGRTQFYNEQFF

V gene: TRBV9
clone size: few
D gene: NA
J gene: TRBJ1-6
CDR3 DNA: TGTGCCAGCAGCGTAGCCGGGAGTTCTAATTCACCCCTCCACTTT
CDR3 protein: CASSVAGSSNSPLHF

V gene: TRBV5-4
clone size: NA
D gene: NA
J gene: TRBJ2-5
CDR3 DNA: TGTGCCAGCAGCTTGGCTCAGGGGCTTCAAGAGACCCAGTACTTC
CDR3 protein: CASSLAQGLQETQYF

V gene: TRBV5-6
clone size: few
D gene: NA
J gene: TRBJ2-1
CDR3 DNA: TGTGCCAGCAGCTTGGGACTATCAACCCATGAGCAGTTCTTC
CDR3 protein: CASSLGLSTHEQFF

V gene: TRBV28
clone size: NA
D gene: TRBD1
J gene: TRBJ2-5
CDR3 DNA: TGTGCCAGCAGTCACGGACAGGGGGGATACCAAGAGACCCAGTACTTC
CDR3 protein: CASSHGQGGYQETQYF

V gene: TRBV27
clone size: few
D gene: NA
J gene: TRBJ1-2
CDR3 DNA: TGTGCCAGCAGTTCTGGGGGACAATCCTATGGCTACACCTTC
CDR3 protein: CASSSGGQSYGYTF

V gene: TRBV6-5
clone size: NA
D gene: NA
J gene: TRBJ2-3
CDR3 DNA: TGTGCCAGCAGCCAGACAGGACGCACAGATACGCAGTATTTT
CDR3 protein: CASSQTGRTDTQYF

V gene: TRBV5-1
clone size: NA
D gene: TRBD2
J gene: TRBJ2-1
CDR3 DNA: TGCGCCAGCAGCTCCTTACTAGCGGGAGGGAGAAGGAATGAGCAGTTCTTC
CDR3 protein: CASSSLLAGGRRNEQFF

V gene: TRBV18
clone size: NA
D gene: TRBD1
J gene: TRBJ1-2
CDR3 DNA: TGTGCCAGCTCACGGCCGGGACAGGGCAAATCCTATGGCTACACCTTC
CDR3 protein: CASSRPGQGKSYGYTF

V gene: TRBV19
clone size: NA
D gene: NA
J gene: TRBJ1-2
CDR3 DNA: TGTGCCAGTACCACCTCCGGGGGCTACACCTTC
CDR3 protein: CASTTSGGYTF

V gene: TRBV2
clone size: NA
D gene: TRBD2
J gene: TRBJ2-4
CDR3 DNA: TGTGCCAGCAGTGAACAGTCTAGCGGGGGAGGGGACATTCAGTACTTC
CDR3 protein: CASSEQSSGGGDIQYF

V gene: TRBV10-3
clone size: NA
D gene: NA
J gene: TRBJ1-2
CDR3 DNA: TGTGCCATCGGCGGATCGACGGAAAACTATGGCTACACCTTC
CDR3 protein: CAIGGSTENYGYTF

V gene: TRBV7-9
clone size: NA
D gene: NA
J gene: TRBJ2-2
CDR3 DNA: TGTGCCAGCAGCCCCCGCAGGTCAAGCACCGGGGAGCTGTTTTTT
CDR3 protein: CASSPRRSSTGELFF

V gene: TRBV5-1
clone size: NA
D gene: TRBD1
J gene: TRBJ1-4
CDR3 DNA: TGCGCCAGCAGCTTGGGTGACAGGGATAATGAAAAACTGTTTTTT
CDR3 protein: CASSLGDRDNEKLFF

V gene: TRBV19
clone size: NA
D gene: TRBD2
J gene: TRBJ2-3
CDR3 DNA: TGTGCCAGTAGTGGGGGGGACACAGATACGCAGTATTTT
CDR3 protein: CASSGGDTDTQYF

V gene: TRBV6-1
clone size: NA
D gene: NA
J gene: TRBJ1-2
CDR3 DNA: TGTGCCAGCAGTGAAAGGGTAATGGGTGGAGGGGCCGATGGCTACACCTTC
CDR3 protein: CASSERVMGGGADGYTF

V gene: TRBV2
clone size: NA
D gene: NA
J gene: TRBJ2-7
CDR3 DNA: TGTGCCAGCACCCGGACATACTCCTACGAGCAGTACTTC
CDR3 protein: CASTRTYSYEQYF

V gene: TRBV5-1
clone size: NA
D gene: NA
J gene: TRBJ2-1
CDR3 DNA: TGCGCCAGCAGCTTGGGCGGGGGCTTCTACAATGAGCAGTTCTTC
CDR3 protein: CASSLGGGFYNEQFF

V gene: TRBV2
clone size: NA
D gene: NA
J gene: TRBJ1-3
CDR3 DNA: TGTGCCAGCAGTTTACAGGGTCAGATCGGAAACACCATATATTTT
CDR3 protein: CASSLQGQIGNTIYF

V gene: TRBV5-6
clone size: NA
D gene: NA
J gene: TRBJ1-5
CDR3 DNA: TGTGCCAGCAAGCAGGGTTTAAGCAATCAGCCCCAGCATTTT
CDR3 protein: CASKQGLSNQPQHF